The subject of this entry is one T cell receptor beta chain. The antigen is unknown. Germline V lookup: CDR1 SSHAT, CDR2 FNYEAQ (reference sequence). With V trimmed by 4 bases and J by 3 bases, 5 bases remained unmatched. This CDR3 is 15 amino acids long. The sample originates from a study of cytomegalovirus exposure and HLA in healthy donors. Study context: In terms of ancestry, the Caucasian-associated cluster contained roughly 80% of the roughly 360 genotyped donors.

It was with 60 Vbeta and 13 Jbeta primers that the PCR ran. Measured with immunoSEQ multiplex PCR; TCRdb has only the in-frame clones, and not every one. Of more than 90,000 clones in the sample, around 76% were seen once. Likely unrecorded immune exposures existed in these nominally healthy donors. Overall study findings and caveats: Later work associated roughly 15,000 TCR beta sequences with HLA alleles at 0.05 false discovery rate.

Sequencing was performed on PBMCs. This clonotype was obtained from a human donor in good health. The genes are TRBV7-7 and TRBJ2-5; 10 nucleotides match TRBD1. The CDR3 DNA is TGTGCCAGCAGCTCGTCCGGGACAGGGGAAGAGACCCAGTACTTC. This codes for CASSSSGTGEETQYF.